The 29 T cell receptor delta chains presented below share a single source sample, sequenced in a study of Vδ1+ human thymocytes. General study results and limits: Thymic TRG and TRD repertoires appeared highly polyclonal.

Antigen specificity for these receptors is unknown. RNA was extracted from the cells and then reverse transcribed. The CDR3 regions were amplified by multiplex PCR from V-gene primers to a constant-region primer. TCRdb re-processed the multiplex PCR reads via CATT. The sample shows 23,000 or so delta-chain clones, approximately 30% of them seen only once. The sequencing input was Vdelta1+ gamma-delta thymocytes from the thymus. The subset here: FACS-sorted CD3+ TCRalphabeta- TCRVdelta1+ TCRVdelta2- thymocytes. The receptors derive from a boy under two years old who had congenital heart surgery.

The V gene is TRDV1, the J gene TRDJ1; D unclear. The germline V and J ends were trimmed by 0 bases and 7 bases, with 15 bases remaining between them. This CDR3 is 15 amino acids long. Germline V CDR1 and CDR2: TSWWSYY, QGS. The CDR3, as DNA: TGTGCTCTTGGGGAACTAAAGTCCGCGCCCTTTAAACTCATCTTT. This gives the protein CALGELKSAPFKLIF.

On this clone: Other DNA sequences in the sample encode the same CDR3. This chain uses TRDV1 with TRDJ1; no reliable D call. V gave up 7 bases and J gave up 4 bases, with 25 bases separating them. The CDR3 contains 17 residues. Per the germline V gene, CDR1 is TSWWSYY and CDR2 is QGS. The CDR3 loop is CALDLVVAGVQVDKLIF. For the CDR3, the DNA is TGTGCTCTTGATCTAGTTGTCGCCGGGGTCCAAGTCGATAAACTCATCTTT.

This clone was picked up a small number of times. V usage is TRDV1 and J usage is TRDJ1; 9 bases line up with TRDD2. Germline CDR1 and CDR2: TSWWSYY and QGS. CDR3 length: 21 amino acids. V lost 0 bases to trimming and J lost 0 bases; unmatched junction nucleotides: 17. CDR3 nucleotides: TGTGCTCTTGGGGAACTAAGGTCCTTCCTACTGACTACGGAAGACACCGATAAACTCATCTTT. Its protein product is CALGELRSFLLTTEDTDKLIF.

The chain couples TRDV1 to TRDJ1; D not certain. Per germline, CDR1 TSWWSYY and CDR2 QGS. The CDR3 is 17 residues long. Deletions cut 1 base from V and 0 bases from J, with 15 bases between. The CDR3 sequence: CALGEQVDRSYTDKLIF. CDR3 nucleotides: TGTGCTCTTGGGGAACAGGTGGACCGGTCCTACACCGATAAACTCATCTTT.

The chain links TRDV1 to TRDJ1; 9 bases match TRDD3. J was trimmed by 0 bases and V by 0 bases; bases with no gene match: 14. This CDR3 region has 20 residues. CDR1 and CDR2 from the germline V gene are TSWWSYY and QGS. This CDR3 is CALGELVCCPGGCYTDKLIF. In nucleotides, the CDR3 is TGTGCTCTTGGGGAACTCGTTTGTTGTCCTGGGGGATGTTACACCGATAAACTCATCTTT.

Comments on this clone: A much larger clone sits a single nucleotide away, making a read error possible. The chain carries TRDV1 and TRDJ1; D perhaps matches TRDD3 (6 bases). There are 19 residues in the CDR3. From germline, CDR1 is TSWWSYY and CDR2 QGS. Here the CDR3 DNA reads TGTGCTCTTGGGGAACTGGACCTGCCAAGCCCAAGGGGATCCGATAGACTCATCTTT. Protein product: CALGELDLPSPRGSDRLIF.

This rearrangement joins TRDV1 to TRDJ1; tentatively, D is TRDD3 (10 bases). Deletions cut 4 bases from V and 2 bases from J, with 32 bases between. Germline-derived CDR1 and CDR2 are TSWWSYY and QGS. The CDR3 has 21 amino acids. This CDR3 is CALGAPLPTGGWRLGTDKLIF. CDR3 sequence (DNA): TGTGCTCTTGGGGCCCCCCTTCCTACTGGGGGATGGCGGTTGGGGACCGATAAACTCATCTTT.

The V call is TRDV1, the J call TRDJ1; 10 positions match TRDD3. The CDR3 spans 18 residues. V was pared by 2 bases and J by 0 bases, with 9 bases of the junction left unmatched. Per the germline V gene, CDR1 is TSWWSYY and CDR2 is QGS. As DNA, the CDR3 is TGTGCTCTTGGGGAAGGGGAGCGGGGGATACGCGACACCGATAAACTCATCTTT. Its protein is CALGEGERGIRDTDKLIF.

The genes are TRDV1 and TRDJ1, with 9 bases aligning to TRDD3. Trimming at V came to 4 bases and at J to 0 bases, leaving 12 bases not matched to a gene. The CDR3 is 18 amino acids. Germline V gene lookup returns CDR1 TSWWSYY and CDR2 QGS. The CDR3 is CALGGRGLGDYHTDKLIF. CDR3 DNA: TGTGCTCTTGGGGGAAGGGGGCTGGGGGATTATCACACCGATAAACTCATCTTT.

This clone was detected many times. The rearrangement joins TRDV1 to TRDJ1, with 10 nucleotides matching TRDD3. Per the germline V gene, CDR1 is TSWWSYY and CDR2 is QGS. The CDR3 extends over 23 amino acids. Germline trimming cut 3 bases from V and 0 bases from J; bases unmatched to any gene: 25. The CDR3 spells CALGEPFFLLGDELDDYTDKLIF. The DNA for the CDR3 is TGTGCTCTTGGGGAGCCCTTCTTCTTACTGGGGGATGAGTTAGACGACTACACCGATAAACTCATCTTT.

V gene TRDV1 combines with J gene TRDJ1; 9 positions agree with TRDD2. This CDR3 spans 24 amino acids. Germline trimming cut 1 base from V and 0 bases from J; bases unmatched to any gene: 27. Looked up from germline, CDR1 is TSWWSYY and CDR2 is QGS. This CDR3 is CALGERSLTLPTEDTFMYTDKLIF. The CDR3 DNA follows: TGTGCTCTTGGGGAACGAAGCCTTACCCTTCCTACGGAGGATACATTTATGTACACCGATAAACTCATCTTT.

The V gene is TRDV1, the J gene TRDJ1, with D possibly TRDD2 on 5 matching bases. The V gene's germline CDR1 is TSWWSYY and CDR2 QGS. This CDR3 has 17 residues. Trimming shortened V by 4 bases and J by 3 bases, and 21 bases separated the two germline ends. The CDR3 DNA reads TGTGCTCTTGGGGGGGCCTTCACCAGGCTCACGGCCGATAAACTCATCTTT. It codes for CALGGAFTRLTADKLIF.

On this clone: A much larger clone differs from this one at a single base, so this may be a read error. The rearrangement uses TRDV1 and TRDJ1; D gene uncertain. This CDR3 has 16 amino acids. Germline-derived CDR1 and CDR2 are TSWWSYY and QGS. CDR3 sequence (DNA): TGTGCTCTTGGGGAACCTAGCCTGATGTACACCGATAAACCCATCTTT. The encoded protein is CALGEPSLMYTDKPIF.

This clone has a handful of counts. V is TRDV1 and J is TRDJ1; D is perhaps TRDD3 (5 bases). The germline V gene encodes CDR1 TSWWSYY and CDR2 QGS. V was trimmed by 2 bases and J by 0 bases, leaving 13 bases between them. CDR3 size: 16 residues. The CDR3 here is CALGEMRGPYTDKLIF. The CDR3, as DNA: TGTGCTCTTGGGGAAATGAGGGGGCCCTACACCGATAAACTCATCTTT.

V usage is TRDV1 and J usage is TRDJ1; 10 nucleotides agree with TRDD3. Trimming removed 2 bases from V and 1 base from J; junction bases left unmatched: 31. The CDR3 has 25 amino acids. Per the germline V gene, CDR1 is TSWWSYY and CDR2 is QGS. The CDR3 nucleotides are TGTGCTCTTGGGGAAGGGAGTCAAACTCGTCCTTTGTACTGGGGGATTGCTCCCGGCACCGATAAACTCATCTTT. Translated, it gives CALGEGSQTRPLYWGIAPGTDKLIF.

V and J are TRDV1 and TRDJ1; D is tentatively TRDD2 or TRDD3 (6 bases each). The CDR3 consists of 23 residues. Germline-derived CDR1 and CDR2 are TSWWSYY and QGS. Trimming left V 2 bases short and J 0 bases short, with 34 bases between. This CDR3 is CALGERQSFPPHFPGVYTDKLIF. In DNA, the CDR3 is TGTGCTCTTGGGGAAAGGCAGTCCTTCCCACCACACTTTCCTGGGGTATACACCGATAAACTCATCTTT.

There are a few counts of this clone. V gene TRDV1 combines with J gene TRDJ1, with 8 bases lining up with TRDD2. Germline lookup yields CDR1 TSWWSYY and CDR2 QGS. The J segment lost 4 bases and the V segment lost 0 bases, leaving 13 bases of the junction unmatched. The CDR3 sequence is 18 residues long. CDR3 sequence reads: CALGELTSYLVLHDKLIF. As DNA, the CDR3 is TGTGCTCTTGGGGAACTAACTTCCTACCTAGTACTTCACGATAAACTCATCTTT.

This clone was counted at least ten times. The J gene is TRDJ1, the V gene TRDV1, with D possibly TRDD2 on 6 matching bases. With 1 base removed from V and 0 bases from J, the gap between germline ends came to 30 bases. The germline CDR1 and CDR2 sequences are TSWWSYY and QGS. The CDR3 loop spans 22 amino acids. CDR3 region: CALGEPFLFPSLEHPYTDKLIF. The CDR3 DNA follows: TGTGCTCTTGGGGAACCCTTTCTTTTCCCTTCCCTAGAGCACCCTTACACCGATAAACTCATCTTT.

V is TRDV1 and J is TRDJ1; D is perhaps TRDD2 (5 bases). Germline-derived CDR1 and CDR2 are TSWWSYY and QGS. V shed 2 bases and J shed 4 bases, with 20 bases lying between them. This CDR3 is 17 amino acids long. CDR3 sequence: CALGEALAYPGDDKLIF. CDR3 in DNA: TGTGCTCTTGGGGAAGCCCTCGCCTACCCTGGTGACGATAAACTCATCTTT.

The chain employs TRDV1 and TRDJ1, with D hard to call. Between the trimmed V and J ends, which lost 6 bases and 0 bases, there was a span of 20 bases. CDR3 length equals 17 residues. Germline V gene data show CDR1 as TSWWSYY and CDR2 as QGS. CDR3 sequence reads: CALGPRPPSPYTDKLIF. The CDR3 DNA sequence: TGTGCTCTTGGACCGAGGCCTCCCTCCCCGTACACCGATAAACTCATCTTT.

By share, this clone ranks as medium-sized. The J gene is TRDJ1, the V gene TRDV1; 13 bases align to TRDD3. V shed 7 bases, J shed 4 bases, and the junction held 12 bases outside the gene matches. In germline, CDR1 is TSWWSYY, CDR2 QGS. This CDR3 has 17 amino acids. As DNA, the CDR3 is TGTGCTCTTGTACCTATCCGTACTGGGGGATACGGCGATAAACTCATCTTT. It encodes CALVPIRTGGYGDKLIF.

Points on this clone: At one end the junction does not follow the germline gene, possibly because of a read error. J is TRDJ1 and V is TRDV1; 9 bases agree with TRDD3. Germline V gene sequence: CDR1 TSWWSYY, CDR2 QGS. The CDR3 is made up of 21 amino acids. The chain's CDR3 is CALVIIGLPSYWGRVTDRLIF. The DNA for the CDR3 is TGTGCTCTTGTGATAATTGGCCTTCCCTCGTACTGGGGGAGAGTAACCGATAGACTCATCTTT.

This clone was seen a few times. The chain combines TRDV1 with TRDJ1; TRDD3 is a possible D gene (6 bases). The V and J ends lost 1 base and 0 bases respectively, with 27 bases between them. CDR3 length: 21 residues. The germline V gene encodes CDR1 TSWWSYY and CDR2 QGS. This CDR3 is CALGEPRISGVLGTYTDKLIF. The CDR3 nucleotides read TGTGCTCTTGGGGAACCCCGTATTTCCGGGGTACTGGGTACCTACACCGATAAACTCATCTTT.

The rearrangement links TRDV1 to TRDJ1; TRDD3 matches at 8 bases. CDR1 and CDR2 from the germline V gene are TSWWSYY and QGS. With V trimmed by 4 bases and J by 0 bases, 22 bases remained unmatched. The CDR3 totals 21 residues. The chain's CDR3 is CALGVLKPVGGIGLYTDKLIF. For the CDR3, the DNA is TGTGCTCTTGGGGTCCTCAAACCCGTCGGGGGGATAGGGTTGTACACCGATAAACTCATCTTT.

This chain links TRDV1 with TRDJ1, with 10 bases aligning to TRDD3. The J segment lost 7 bases and the V segment lost 2 bases, leaving 13 bases of the junction unmatched. The CDR3 loop spans 17 amino acids. Germline-derived CDR1 and CDR2 are TSWWSYY and QGS. The CDR3 DNA reads TGTGCTCTTGGGGAATCAACCTGGGGGATAGATAGCGGTAAACTCATCTTT. Translation gives CALGESTWGIDSGKLIF.

This clone was seen at least ten times. The genes are TRDV1 and TRDJ1; 9 nucleotides match TRDD3. V lost 1 base to trimming and J lost 0 bases; unmatched junction nucleotides: 24. Germline V CDR1 and CDR2: TSWWSYY, QGS. CDR3 length equals 23 residues. This CDR3 reads CALGEPPQLWGIKGSYYTDKLIF. The DNA for the CDR3 is TGTGCTCTTGGGGAACCCCCTCAATTGTGGGGGATAAAGGGGTCTTACTACACCGATAAACTCATCTTT.

With regard to this clone: The sample has other DNA sequences that encode this CDR3 too. The gene calls are TRDV1 and TRDJ1; the match to TRDD3 covers 12 bases. Germline V CDR1 and CDR2: TSWWSYY, QGS. The ends lost 2 bases at V and 0 bases at J; junction bases unmatched: 10. This CDR3 spans 19 amino acids. DNA of the CDR3: TGTGCTCTTGGGGAAAGCTTCCTGGGGGATACGGCTTACACCGATAAACTCATCTTT. It yields the protein CALGESFLGDTAYTDKLIF.

Comment on this clone: The likely explanation is a read error, given a far larger clone one base away. V and J are TRDV2 and TRDJ1, with 7 bases aligning to TRDD3. The CDR3 covers 21 residues. Trimming took 5 bases from V and 2 from J; bases not matched to a gene: 28. CDR1 GEAIGNYY and CDR2 EKD come from the germline V gene. CDR3 nucleotides: TGTGCCTGTGTTTCCCGCGATACTGGGGCCTACACGAGCCTTACGACCGATAAACTCATCTTT. Protein sequence: CACVSRDTGAYTSLTTDKLIF.

This clone came up once. A much larger clone differs by one base, so this may be a read error. Other nucleotide sequences in the sample specify the same CDR3. This rearrangement joins TRDV1 to TRDJ1; D might be TRDD3 (6 bases). Germline V CDR1 and CDR2: TSWWSYY, QGS. This CDR3 has 18 amino acids. CDR3: CALGGSSSLTAGTDKLIF. The CDR3 region has the DNA TGTGCCCTTGGGGGTTCCTCTTCCCTCACTGCCGGGACCGATAAACTCATCTTT.